This T cell receptor beta chain was observed in a study of monozygotic twins with inflammatory bowel disease. With the 5' RACE reads reprocessed, TCRdb shows one record per CDR3 protein and no DNA. The sample totals over 110,000 distinct CDR3 sequences. On this clonotype itself: Its antigen is not known.

General study points: Patient-specific immunosuppressive treatments may have made repertoires more variable. TCRbeta diversity (inverse Simpson) was lower in IBD patients than in healthy co-twins.

CDR1 is GTSNPN and CDR2 is SVGIG in the germline V gene (reference sequence). There are 12 residues in the CDR3. The clonotype comes from a human donor with ulcerative colitis or Crohn's disease, or a healthy co-twin of an affected twin (not recorded which). This rearrangement joins TRBV30 to TRBJ2-7; TCRdb reports TRBD1, a call that lacks DNA to check it against. The sample was blood. CDR3 residues: CAWSRSGVEQYF.